One and the same sample provided the 5 T cell receptor beta chains below, sequenced in a study of response to subunit inactivated influenza vaccine. TCRdb called the RT-PCR reads again in MiXCR, with one record for every CDR3 protein. The sample records roughly 500,000 distinct CDR3 sequences, approximately 15% being singletons. This material consisted of CD4+ T cells sorted from PBMCs, taken roughly 24 months after vaccination. The receptor set was obtained from a man aged 45 to 75 who received an inactivated influenza vaccine.

The CDR3 DNA reads TGTGCCAGCAGCGCCCCCGGGGGGTGGACCCAGTACTTC. It is translated as CASSAPGGWTQYF. V and J are TRBV9 and TRBJ2-5; TRBD2 aligns across 7 bases. With 3 bases clipped from V and 7 bases from J, the junction kept 6 bases outside the gene matches. CDR1 is SGDLS and CDR2 is YYNGEE in the germline V gene. The CDR3 sequence is 13 residues long.

This clonotype was seen more than once but under ten times. The V gene is TRBV11-2, the J gene TRBJ2-2, with D perhaps being TRBD1 or TRBD2 (5 bases each). The CDR3 extends over 15 amino acids. V lost 1 base to trimming and J lost 7 bases, with 13 bases between them. CDR1 SGHAT and CDR2 FQNNGV come from the germline V gene. This chain's CDR3 is CASSLVFRGGGELFF. CDR3 bases: TGTGCCAGCAGCTTAGTTTTCCGGGGCGGCGGGGAGCTGTTTTTT.

This chain links TRBV20-1 with TRBJ2-5, with D uncertain. Germline CDR1 and CDR2: DFQATT and SNEGSKA (reference sequence). V was cut by 0 bases and J by 0 bases, with 11 bases left in between. CDR3 length: 15 amino acids. CDR3 region: CSARDYGRYQETQYF. CDR3 sequence (DNA): TGCAGTGCTAGAGATTACGGGCGCTACCAAGAGACCCAGTACTTC.

This clonotype was picked up a small number of times. V gene TRBV4-3 combines with J gene TRBJ1-1; TRBD1 matches at 7 bases. Trimming removed 4 bases from V and 2 bases from J; junction bases left unmatched: 7. Looked up from germline, CDR1 is LGHNA and CDR2 is YSLEER. The CDR3 covers 15 residues. The CDR3 sequence is CASSRRQGGNTEAFF. The CDR3 coding sequence is TGCGCCAGCAGCCGCAGACAGGGAGGAAACACTGAAGCTTTCTTT.

This clonotype was recorded a few times. This chain joins TRBV9 and TRBJ1-2; 7 bases map to TRBD1. Trimming took 4 bases from V and 7 from J; bases not matched to a gene: 4. Germline CDR1 SGDLS, CDR2 YYNGEE. The CDR3 length is 12 residues. CDR3 in amino acids: CASSQTGTGYTF. The DNA for the CDR3 is TGTGCCAGCAGCCAGACAGGGACTGGCTACACCTTC.